This paragraph covers one T cell receptor (beta chain) sequence. The data were obtained in a study of control samples from healthy donors and cancer patients. Assay used: immunoSEQ multiplex PCR; TCRdb lists only in-frame clones, some missing. The data contain tens of thousands of clones, 85% to 95% of them seen just once; the ten biggest clones take up less than 4.5%. The specimen was blood. The TCR sequence derives from a man between 25 and 39 years old in good health.

CDR3 sequence (DNA): TGTGCCAGCTCACCCCGACAGGAACCCTCTGGAAACACCATATATTTT. Translating gives CASSPRQEPSGNTIYF. The rearrangement uses TRBV18 and TRBJ1-3; TRBD1 is a possible D gene (6 bases). In germline, CDR1 is KGHSH, CDR2 LQKENI. There are 16 residues in the CDR3. Trimming removed 3 bases at V and 0 bases at J, with 12 bases between.